Following are 23 T cell receptor beta chains from one sample sequenced in a study of Graves' ophthalmopathy and Graves' hyperthyroidism. Amplification from RNA transcripts yielded the TCR beta CDR3 regions. First-round RT-PCR employed HTBI primers, with a second-round multiplex PCR after it. Each CDR3 protein gets one entry after TCRdb re-called the multiplex PCR reads with MiXCR. The table lists 1 million to 1.3 million distinct CDR3 sequences, 35% to 40% of them singletons. Input material: peripheral blood or thyroid tissue (not recorded which). The receptors originated from an adult man with Graves' hyperthyroidism.

This clonotype has a count of ten or more. This sequence joins TRBV7-9 and TRBJ1-2; perhaps TRBD1 as D (6 bases). The CDR3 loop spans 14 amino acids. The ends were cut back, 5 bases at V and 8 bases at J, with 18 bases in the middle. CDR1 is SEHNR and CDR2 is FQNEAQ in the germline V gene (reference sequence). The CDR3 spells CASSHPGGGRGYTF. The DNA for the CDR3 is TGTGCCAGCAGCCACCCGGGCGGGGGGCGAGGCTACACCTTC.

Details on this clonotype: The germline gene is not matched at one end of the junction; a read error may be the cause. The rearrangement links TRBV19 to TRBJ1-2, with 8 bases that match TRBD1. The CDR3 is 15 residues long. CDR1 is LNHDA, CDR2 SQIVND, per germline (reference sequence). DNA for the CDR3: TGTGCCAGTAGTATTCTCAGCAGGGGGCAGGATGGCCACACCTTC. Its translation is CASSILSRGQDGHTF.

The sample holds many counts of this clonotype. The chain has TRBV7-2 and TRBJ2-2; TRBD2 matches 12 bases. Looked up from germline, CDR1 is SGHTA and CDR2 is FQGNSA. V gave up 5 bases and J gave up 5 bases; unmatched junction bases: 6. This CDR3 region has 16 residues. CDR3 region: CASSPPTSGSTGELFF. CDR3 nucleotide sequence: TGTGCCAGCAGCCCCCCGACTAGCGGGAGTACCGGGGAGCTGTTTTTT.

This clonotype was seen many times. This chain links TRBV5-1 with TRBJ2-7, with D unclear. Germline CDR1 reads SGHRS; CDR2 reads YFSETQ. V lost 4 bases, J lost 2 bases, and 10 bases lay in between. The CDR3 spans 13 residues. The CDR3 spells CASSKPYTYEQYF. The CDR3 nucleotides are TGCGCCAGCAGCAAACCTTACACCTACGAGCAGTACTTC.

V usage is TRBV7-6 and J usage is TRBJ1-1; 8 bases agree with TRBD1. The V gene's germline CDR1 is SGHVS and CDR2 FNYEAQ. The CDR3 has 15 amino acids. V lost 0 bases and J lost 6; bases outside the gene matches: 6. The CDR3 spells CASSLAGQEGSEAFF. The CDR3 DNA follows: TGTGCCAGCAGCTTAGCGGGACAGGAGGGGTCTGAAGCTTTCTTT.

This clonotype was detected ten times or more. V usage is TRBV2 and J usage is TRBJ1-1; weak D call: TRBD1 (6 bases). This CDR3 contains 15 residues. V was pared by 3 bases and J by 1 base, with 12 bases between. Per the germline V gene, CDR1 is SNHLY and CDR2 is FYNNEI. The CDR3 nucleotides read TGTGCCAGCAGTGATCAGGGGAAAAAGAACACTGAAGCTTTCTTT. This gives the protein CASSDQGKKNTEAFF.

As regards this clonotype: This clone may be a read error of a much larger clone one base away. The gene calls are TRBV20-1 and TRBJ2-1; D ambiguous. This CDR3 has 12 amino acids. CDR1 is DFQATT and CDR2 is SNEGSKA in the germline V gene (reference sequence). Trimming pared 4 bases from V and 10 bases from J, leaving 14 bases between. The CDR3 protein is CSATRGSYEQFF. In DNA, the CDR3 is TGCAGTGCTACTCGAGGTTCCTACGAGCAGTTCTTC.

The chain has TRBV4-1 and TRBJ1-5; D is uncertain. The ends were cut back, 2 bases at V and 1 base at J, with 9 bases in the middle. The CDR3 extends over 15 amino acids. The germline gives CDR1 MGHRA, CDR2 YSYEKL. The CDR3 DNA reads as TGCGCCAGCAGCCAATACCAGAAAAGCAATCAGCCCCAGCATTTT. Translation: CASSQYQKSNQPQHF.

On this clonotype itself: Here the CDR3 omits its conserved ending phenylalanine or tryptophan, so a read error is the likely source. The chain employs TRBV2 and TRBJ2-7; 7 bases agree with TRBD2. This CDR3 contains 15 residues. CDR1 and CDR2 (germline): SNHLY, FYNNEI. V was clipped by 5 bases and J by 2 bases; unmatched bases: 9. The CDR3 DNA is TGTGCCAGCAGTAAATTTAGCGGGCTGACCTACGAGCAGTACCTC. Residues: CASSKFSGLTYEQYL.

This clonotype was counted at least ten times. The rearrangement links TRBV12-3 or TRBV12-4 to TRBJ1-6; D not resolved. Trimming cost V 5 bases and J 7 bases, with 6 bases left between them. This CDR3 spans 12 amino acids. CDR3 protein: CASSPTNSPLHF. In DNA form, the CDR3 reads TGTGCCAGCAGTCCGACAAATTCACCCCTCCACTTT.

The sample holds a few counts of this clonotype. The CDR3, as DNA: TGTGCCAGCAGCTTACCTCAGGGGGTCGGTCAGAAATCACCCCTCCACTTT. Translation gives CASSLPQGVGQKSPLHF. The gene calls are TRBV7-9 and TRBJ1-6, with 7 bases identical to TRBD1. V trimming: 2 bases; J trimming: 10 bases; junction bases outside the gene matches: 14. This CDR3 contains 17 residues. The V gene's germline CDR1 is SEHNR and CDR2 FQNEAQ (reference sequence).

Ten or more counts support this clonotype. The chain links TRBV7-9 to TRBJ1-6, with D unclear. The V gene lost 5 bases and the J gene lost 8 bases, with 13 bases spanning the gap. Germline loops: CDR1 SEHNR, CDR2 FQNEAQ (reference sequence). This CDR3 comprises 14 residues. In DNA, the CDR3 is TGTGCCAGCAGCGCCCCTGGTGGGGATTCACCCCTCCACTTT. Encoded protein: CASSAPGGDSPLHF.

This clonotype was seen ten or more times. The J gene is TRBJ2-5, the V gene TRBV20-1; 12 bases are a match to TRBD2. CDR3 length equals 15 residues. V lost 5 bases, J lost 2 bases, and 6 bases stayed unmatched. Germline CDR1 is DFQATT and CDR2 is SNEGSKA (reference sequence). The CDR3 loop is CSAPLAGGYQETQYF. The CDR3 DNA reads TGCAGTGCTCCCCTAGCGGGAGGGTATCAAGAGACCCAGTACTTC.

The CDR3 coding sequence is TGTGCCAGCAGTGAAGAAGCCGGGGGGATGGAAGCTTTCTTT. This encodes CASSEEAGGMEAFF. This chain links TRBV2 with TRBJ1-1, with a possible D match to TRBD1 (5 bases). Per germline, CDR1 SNHLY and CDR2 FYNNEI. V was trimmed by 1 base and J by 8 bases, leaving 14 bases between them. The CDR3 is 14 residues long.

This clonotype was detected a few times. The chain has TRBV2 and TRBJ1-2; 10 positions agree with TRBD1. Germline V gives CDR1 SNHLY, CDR2 FYNNEI. After removal of 5 bases from V and 7 bases from J, the junction contained 4 bases not matched to a gene. The CDR3 runs 13 residues. CDR3 nucleotides: TGTGCCAGCAGTACCGGGACAGGGGTTGGCTACACCTTC. Translation: CASSTGTGVGYTF.

In this sample, this clonotype turned up a few times. The genes are TRBV7-2 and TRBJ1-1; D is unclear. CDR3 length: 12 residues. CDR1 is SGHTA and CDR2 is FQGNSA in the germline V gene. V was clipped by 2 bases and J by 7 bases, with 8 bases between them. CDR3 coding DNA: TGTGCCAGCAGCTTACTAGAGGGTGAAGCTTTCTTT. It translates to CASSLLEGEAFF.

The chain uses TRBV18 and TRBJ1-1, with TRBD1 matching 7 bases. CDR1 and CDR2 (germline): KGHSH, LQKENI. J was trimmed by 4 bases and V by 3 bases; bases with no gene match: 5. The CDR3 is made up of 14 amino acids. The CDR3 is CASSPKQGFTEAFF. The CDR3, as DNA: TGTGCCAGCTCACCCAAACAGGGGTTCACTGAAGCTTTCTTT. Complete variable domain (other parts from reference TRBV18 and TRBJ1-1): NAGVMQNPRHLVRRRGQEARLRCSPMKGHSHVYWYRQLPEEGLKFMVYLQKENIIDESGMPKERFSAEFPKEGPSILRIQQVVRGDSAAYFCASSPKQGFTEAFFGQGTRLTVV.

The chain carries TRBV20-1 and TRBJ1-6; weak D call: TRBD1 (5 bases). Trimming took 0 bases from V and 9 from J, leaving 12 bases between them. The CDR3 loop spans 14 amino acids. Germline loops: CDR1 DFQATT, CDR2 SNEGSKA (reference sequence). CDR3 DNA: TGCAGTGCTAGAGATTGGGGGGTTGGTTCACCCCTCCACTTT. This sequence encodes CSARDWGVGSPLHF.

V gene TRBV6-2 or TRBV6-3 combines with J gene TRBJ1-6, with 8 nucleotides matching TRBD1. The CDR3 is made up of 14 amino acids. The V segment lost 5 bases and the J segment 7 bases; nucleotides outside the gene matches: 4. Germline values: CDR1 MNHEY, CDR2 SVGEGT. The DNA of the CDR3 is TGTGCCAGCAGTCAGAGGACAGGGAATTCACCCCTCCACTTT. Amino acids: CASSQRTGNSPLHF.

The chain has TRBV12-3 or TRBV12-4 and TRBJ2-5; perhaps TRBD1 as D (6 bases). CDR3 length: 15 residues. The V end was cut by 6 bases, the J end by 0 bases, with 14 bases between. The CDR3 reads CASRGTPTYQETQYF. The CDR3 DNA reads TGTGCCAGCAGGGGGACACCTACGTACCAAGAGACCCAGTACTTC.

Of note for this clonotype: Compared with germline, one end of the junction differs, possibly owing to a read error. The V gene is TRBV10-2, the J gene TRBJ2-5; 10 nucleotides agree with TRBD1. Looked up from germline, CDR1 is WSHSY and CDR2 is SAAADI. This CDR3 has 14 residues. CDR3 region: CASREGTGVGTQYF. The CDR3 region has the DNA TGTGCCAGCAGAGAAGGGACAGGGGTCGGGACCCAGTACTTC.

This clonotype was seen a handful of times. J is TRBJ2-2 and V is TRBV7-2, with 11 bases matching TRBD2. Germline V gives CDR1 SGHTA, CDR2 FQGNSA. J lost 5 bases, V lost 2 bases, and 4 bases had no gene match. This CDR3 is 16 amino acids long. This chain's CDR3 is CASSLTSGSRTGELFF. CDR3 coding DNA: TGTGCCAGCAGCTTAACTAGCGGGAGTAGGACCGGGGAGCTGTTTTTT.

The CDR3 DNA is TGCAGCACCCCCGGGTATGGCTACACCTTC. Its protein is CSTPGYGYTF. V gene TRBV20-1 combines with J gene TRBJ1-2; D is ambiguous. This CDR3 contains 10 residues. CDR1 is DFQATT, CDR2 SNEGSKA, per germline (reference sequence).